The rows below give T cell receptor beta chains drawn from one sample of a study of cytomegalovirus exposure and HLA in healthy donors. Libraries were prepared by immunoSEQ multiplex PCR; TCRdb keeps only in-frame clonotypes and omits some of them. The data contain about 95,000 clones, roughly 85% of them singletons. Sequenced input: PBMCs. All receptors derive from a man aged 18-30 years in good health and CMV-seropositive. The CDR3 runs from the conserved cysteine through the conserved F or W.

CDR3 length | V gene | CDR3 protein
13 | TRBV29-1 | CSVEGGSNNEQFF
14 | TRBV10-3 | CAISEGQGNTEAFF
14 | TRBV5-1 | CASSLIGGQQPQHF
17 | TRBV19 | CASSGKTGKGIKETQYF
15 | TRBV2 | CASSEDVTRGETQYF
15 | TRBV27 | CASRRTSGSTDTQYF
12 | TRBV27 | CASSLSNNEQFF
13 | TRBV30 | CAWSAGDHQPQHF
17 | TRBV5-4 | CASSSGLAGSSTDTQYF
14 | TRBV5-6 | CASSLAPGGDTQYF
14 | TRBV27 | CASSFGGLDNEQFF
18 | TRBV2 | CASSEQEVGSGEGNTIYF
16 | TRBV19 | CASSSIQGFTYNEQFF
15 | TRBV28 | CASSFAGGPNYEQYF
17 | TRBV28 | CATHPRDPTSSGNTIYF
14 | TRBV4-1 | CASSQDGTAYGYTF
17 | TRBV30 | CAWRRLPGQGAADTQYF
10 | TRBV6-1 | CASVGETQYF
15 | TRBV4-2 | CASSQELTGGNTIYF
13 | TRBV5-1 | CASSLWLNTEAFF
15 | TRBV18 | CASSPGLVDTGELFF
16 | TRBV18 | CASSPPGRETYNEQFF